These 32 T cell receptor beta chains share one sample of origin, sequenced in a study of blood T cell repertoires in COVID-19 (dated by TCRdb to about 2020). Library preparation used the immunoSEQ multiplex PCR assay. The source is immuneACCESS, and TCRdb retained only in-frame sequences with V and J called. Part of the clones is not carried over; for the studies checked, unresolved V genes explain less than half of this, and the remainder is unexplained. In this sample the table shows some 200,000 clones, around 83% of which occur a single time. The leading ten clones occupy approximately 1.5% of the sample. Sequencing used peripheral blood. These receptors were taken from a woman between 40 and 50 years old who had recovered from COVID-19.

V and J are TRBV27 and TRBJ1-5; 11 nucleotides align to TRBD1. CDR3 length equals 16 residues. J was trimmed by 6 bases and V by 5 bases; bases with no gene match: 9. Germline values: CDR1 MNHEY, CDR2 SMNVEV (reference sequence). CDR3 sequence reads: CASSPLGQGAGQPQHF. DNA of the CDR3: TGTGCCAGCAGTCCTCTCGGACAGGGGGCGGGTCAGCCCCAGCATTTT.

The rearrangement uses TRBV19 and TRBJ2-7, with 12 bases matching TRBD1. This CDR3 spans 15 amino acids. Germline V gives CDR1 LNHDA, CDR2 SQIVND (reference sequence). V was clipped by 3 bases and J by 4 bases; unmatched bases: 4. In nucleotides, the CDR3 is TGTGCCAGTAGTATGGGACAGGGGGCGAAATACGAGCAGTACTTC. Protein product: CASSMGQGAKYEQYF.

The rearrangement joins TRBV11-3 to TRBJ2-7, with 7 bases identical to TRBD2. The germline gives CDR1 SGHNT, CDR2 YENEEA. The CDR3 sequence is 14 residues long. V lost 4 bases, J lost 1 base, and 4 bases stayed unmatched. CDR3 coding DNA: TGTGCCAGCAGCTCCCGGGGAGGGTCCTACGAGCAGTACTTC. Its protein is CASSSRGGSYEQYF.

CDR3 nucleotide sequence: TGTGCCAGCAGCCCTAGCGGGGCCAGCTCCTACAATGAGCAGTTCTTC. It encodes CASSPSGASSYNEQFF. The genes are TRBV3-1 (or the pseudogene TRBV3-2) and TRBJ2-1, with 9 nucleotides matching TRBD2. Per the germline V gene, CDR1 is LGHDT and CDR2 is YNNKEL (reference sequence). CDR3 size: 16 residues. Trimming cost V 4 bases and J 0 bases; bases outside gene matches: 4.

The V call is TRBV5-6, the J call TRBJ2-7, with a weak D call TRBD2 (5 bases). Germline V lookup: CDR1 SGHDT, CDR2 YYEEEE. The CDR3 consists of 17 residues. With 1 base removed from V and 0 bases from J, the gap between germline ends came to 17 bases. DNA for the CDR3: TGTGCCAGCAGCTTGAATGGGCGTAGCGTATACTCCTACGAGCAGTACTTC. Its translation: CASSLNGRSVYSYEQYF.

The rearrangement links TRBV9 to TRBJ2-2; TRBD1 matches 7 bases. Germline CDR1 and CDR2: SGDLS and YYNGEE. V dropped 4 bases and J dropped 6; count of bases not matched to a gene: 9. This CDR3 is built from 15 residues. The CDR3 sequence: CASSIRQGPPGELFF. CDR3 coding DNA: TGTGCCAGCAGCATTCGACAGGGTCCCCCCGGGGAGCTGTTTTTT.

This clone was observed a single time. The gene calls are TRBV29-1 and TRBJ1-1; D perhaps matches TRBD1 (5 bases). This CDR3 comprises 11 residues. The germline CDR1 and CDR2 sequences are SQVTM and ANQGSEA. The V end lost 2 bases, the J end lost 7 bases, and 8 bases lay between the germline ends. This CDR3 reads CSVERGVEAFF. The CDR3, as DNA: TGCAGCGTTGAACGGGGGGTTGAAGCTTTCTTT.

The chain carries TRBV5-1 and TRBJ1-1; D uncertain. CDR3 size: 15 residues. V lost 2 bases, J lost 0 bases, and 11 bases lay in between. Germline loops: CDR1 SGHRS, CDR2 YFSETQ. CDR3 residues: CASSLLDTLNTEAFF. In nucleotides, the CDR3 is TGCGCCAGCAGCTTACTTGACACCCTGAACACTGAAGCTTTCTTT.

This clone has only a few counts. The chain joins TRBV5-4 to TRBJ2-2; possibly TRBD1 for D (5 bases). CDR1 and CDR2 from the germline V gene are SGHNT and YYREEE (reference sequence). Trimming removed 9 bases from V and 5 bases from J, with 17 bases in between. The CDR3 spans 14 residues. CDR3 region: CAIIDTKGTGELFF. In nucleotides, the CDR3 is TGTGCCATCATAGACACAAAGGGGACCGGGGAGCTGTTTTTT.

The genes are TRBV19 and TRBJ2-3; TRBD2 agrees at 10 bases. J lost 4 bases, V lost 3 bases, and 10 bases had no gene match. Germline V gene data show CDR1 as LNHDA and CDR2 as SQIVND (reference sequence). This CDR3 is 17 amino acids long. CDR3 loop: CASSISLAGAPPDTQYF. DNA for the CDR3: TGTGCCAGTAGTATCTCGCTAGCGGGGGCCCCCCCAGATACGCAGTATTTT.

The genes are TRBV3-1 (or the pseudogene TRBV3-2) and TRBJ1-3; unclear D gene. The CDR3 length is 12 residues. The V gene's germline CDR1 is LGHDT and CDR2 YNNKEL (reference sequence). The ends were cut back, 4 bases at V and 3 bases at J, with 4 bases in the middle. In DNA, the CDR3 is TGTGCCAGCAGCCTCGGTGGAAACACCATATATTTT. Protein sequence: CASSLGGNTIYF.

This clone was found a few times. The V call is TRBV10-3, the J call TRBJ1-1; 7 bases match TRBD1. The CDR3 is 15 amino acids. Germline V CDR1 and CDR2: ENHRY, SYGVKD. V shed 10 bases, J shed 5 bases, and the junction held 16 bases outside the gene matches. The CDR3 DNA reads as TGTGCCACGCTGGCTCAGGGGGGATATTTAACTGAAGCTTTCTTT. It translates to CATLAQGGYLTEAFF.

CDR3 residues: CAISESRLGQGDDGYTF. The CDR3 nucleotides read TGTGCCATCAGTGAGTCTAGATTAGGGCAGGGTGATGATGGCTACACCTTC. This rearrangement joins TRBV10-3 to TRBJ1-2; weak D call: TRBD1 (5 bases). The V gene's germline CDR1 is ENHRY and CDR2 SYGVKD. Trimming pared 0 bases from V and 6 bases from J, leaving 20 bases between. This CDR3 comprises 17 residues.

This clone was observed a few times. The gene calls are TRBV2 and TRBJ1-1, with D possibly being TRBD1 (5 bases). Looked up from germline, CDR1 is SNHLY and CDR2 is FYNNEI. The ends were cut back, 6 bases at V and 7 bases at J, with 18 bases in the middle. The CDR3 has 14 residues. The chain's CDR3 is CASSELGEADEAFF. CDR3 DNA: TGTGCCAGCAGCGAGCTGGGGGAGGCGGATGAAGCTTTCTTT.

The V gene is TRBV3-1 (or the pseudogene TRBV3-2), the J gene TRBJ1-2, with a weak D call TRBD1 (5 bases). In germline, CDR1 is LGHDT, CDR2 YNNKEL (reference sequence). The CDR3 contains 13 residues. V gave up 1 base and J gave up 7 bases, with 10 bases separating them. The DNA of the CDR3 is TGTGCCAGCAGCCAAGCTGGGGGAGGTGGCTACACCTTC. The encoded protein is CASSQAGGGGYTF.

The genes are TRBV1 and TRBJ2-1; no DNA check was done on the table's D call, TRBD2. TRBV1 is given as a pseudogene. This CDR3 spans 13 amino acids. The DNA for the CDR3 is TGCACCAGTCTAGCGCCCCCTAACAATGAGCAGTTCTTC. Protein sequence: CTSLAPPNNEQFF.

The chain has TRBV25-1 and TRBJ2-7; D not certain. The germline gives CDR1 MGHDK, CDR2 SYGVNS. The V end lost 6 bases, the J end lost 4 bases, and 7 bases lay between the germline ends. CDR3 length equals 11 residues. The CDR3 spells CASSQAYEQYF. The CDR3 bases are TGTGCCAGCAGCCAAGCATACGAGCAGTACTTC.

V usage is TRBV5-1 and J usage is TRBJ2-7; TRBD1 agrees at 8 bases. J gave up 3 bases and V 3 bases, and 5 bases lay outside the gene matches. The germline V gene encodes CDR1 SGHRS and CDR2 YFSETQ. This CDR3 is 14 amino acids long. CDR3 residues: CASSSQGAGYEQYF. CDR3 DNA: TGCGCCAGCAGCTCTCAGGGGGCTGGCTACGAGCAGTACTTC.

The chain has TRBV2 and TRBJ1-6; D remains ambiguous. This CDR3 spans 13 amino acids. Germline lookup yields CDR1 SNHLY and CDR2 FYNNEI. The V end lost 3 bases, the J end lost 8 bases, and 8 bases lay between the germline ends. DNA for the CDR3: TGTGCCAGCAGTGATTACGAGGATTCACCCCTCCACTTT. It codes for CASSDYEDSPLHF.

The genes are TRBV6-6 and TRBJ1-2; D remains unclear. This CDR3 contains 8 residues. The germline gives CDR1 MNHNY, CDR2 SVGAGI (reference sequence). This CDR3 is CASGGYTF. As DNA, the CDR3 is TGTGCGAGTGGTGGCTACACCTTC.

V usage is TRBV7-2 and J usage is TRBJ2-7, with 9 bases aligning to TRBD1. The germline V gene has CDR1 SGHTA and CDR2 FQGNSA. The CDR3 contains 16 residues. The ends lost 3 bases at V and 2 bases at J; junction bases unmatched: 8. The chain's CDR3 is CASSLAGQGLAYEQYF. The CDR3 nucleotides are TGTGCCAGCAGCTTGGCAGGACAGGGGCTGGCCTACGAGCAGTACTTC.

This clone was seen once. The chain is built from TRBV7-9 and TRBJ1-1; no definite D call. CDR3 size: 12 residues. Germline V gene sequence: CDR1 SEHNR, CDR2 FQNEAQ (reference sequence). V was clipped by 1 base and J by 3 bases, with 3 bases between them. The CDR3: CASSLDYTEAFF. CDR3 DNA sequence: TGTGCCAGCAGCTTAGACTACACTGAAGCTTTCTTT.

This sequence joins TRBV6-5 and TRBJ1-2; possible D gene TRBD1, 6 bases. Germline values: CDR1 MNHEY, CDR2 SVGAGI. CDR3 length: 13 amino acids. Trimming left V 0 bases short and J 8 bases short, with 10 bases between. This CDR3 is CASSYSVGAGYTF. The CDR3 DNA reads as TGTGCCAGCAGTTACTCGGTGGGGGCGGGCTACACCTTC.

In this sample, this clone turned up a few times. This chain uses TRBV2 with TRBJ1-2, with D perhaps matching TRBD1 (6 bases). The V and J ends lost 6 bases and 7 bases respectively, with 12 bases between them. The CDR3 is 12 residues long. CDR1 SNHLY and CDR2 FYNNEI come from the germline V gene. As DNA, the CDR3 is TGTGCCAGCAGACTTGGGGGGGCTGGCTACACCTTC. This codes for CASRLGGAGYTF.

This CDR3 is CASSHSELLSSYNEQFF. CDR3 nucleotides: TGTGCCAGCAGCCACAGTGAGCTACTTAGCTCCTACAATGAGCAGTTCTTC. This chain uses TRBV2 with TRBJ2-1; D is uncertain. Germline CDR1 is SNHLY and CDR2 is FYNNEI. V shed 6 bases and J shed 0 bases, with 18 bases lying between them. This CDR3 is built from 17 residues. The entire variable domain, with the rest obtained from reference TRBV2 and TRBJ2-1, is as follows: EPEVTQTPSHQVTQMGQEVILRCVPISNHLYFYWYRQILGQKVEFLVSFYNNEISEKSEIFDDQFSVERPDGSNFTLKIRSTKLEDSAMYFCASSHSELLSSYNEQFFGPGTRLTVL.

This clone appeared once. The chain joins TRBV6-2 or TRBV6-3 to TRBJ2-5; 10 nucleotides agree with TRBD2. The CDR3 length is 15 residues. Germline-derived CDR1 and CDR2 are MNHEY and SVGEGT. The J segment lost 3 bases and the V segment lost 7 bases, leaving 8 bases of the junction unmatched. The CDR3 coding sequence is TGTGCCAGCACCCCGCAGCGGGGGGGCAAAGAGACCCAGTACTTC. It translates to CASTPQRGGKETQYF.

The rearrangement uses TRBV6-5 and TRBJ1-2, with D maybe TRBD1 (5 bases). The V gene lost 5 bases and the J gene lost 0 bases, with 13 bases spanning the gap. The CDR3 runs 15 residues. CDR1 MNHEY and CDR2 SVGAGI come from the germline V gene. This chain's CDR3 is CASSRERDSNYGYTF. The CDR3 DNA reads TGTGCCAGCAGTAGGGAGAGGGACTCTAACTATGGCTACACCTTC.

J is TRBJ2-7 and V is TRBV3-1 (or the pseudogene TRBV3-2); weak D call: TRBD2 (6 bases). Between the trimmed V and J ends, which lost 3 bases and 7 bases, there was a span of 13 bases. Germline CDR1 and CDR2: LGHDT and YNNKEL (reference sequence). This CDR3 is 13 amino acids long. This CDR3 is CASSHPGVREQYF. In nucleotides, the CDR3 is TGTGCCAGCAGCCATCCGGGGGTAAGGGAGCAGTACTTC.

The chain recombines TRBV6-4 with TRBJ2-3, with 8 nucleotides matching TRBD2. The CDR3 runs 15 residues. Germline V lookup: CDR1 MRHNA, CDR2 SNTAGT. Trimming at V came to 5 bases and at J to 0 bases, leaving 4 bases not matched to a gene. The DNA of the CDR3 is TGTGCCAGCAGTAACGGGGGGGCTAGCACAGATACGCAGTATTTT. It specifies CASSNGGASTDTQYF.

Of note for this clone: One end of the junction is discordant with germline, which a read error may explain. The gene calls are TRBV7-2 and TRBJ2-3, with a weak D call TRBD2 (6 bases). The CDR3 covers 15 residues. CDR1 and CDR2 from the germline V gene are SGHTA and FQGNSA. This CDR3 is CVSKYSGGDTDTQYF. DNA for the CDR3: TGTGTCAGCAAATACTCCGGGGGAGACACAGATACGCAGTATTTT.

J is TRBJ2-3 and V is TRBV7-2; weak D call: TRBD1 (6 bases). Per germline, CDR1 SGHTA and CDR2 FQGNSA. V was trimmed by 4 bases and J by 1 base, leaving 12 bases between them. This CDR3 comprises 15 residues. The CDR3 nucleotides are TGTGCCAGCAGCTCCGGCAGGGGTCGCACAGATACGCAGTATTTT. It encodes CASSSGRGRTDTQYF.

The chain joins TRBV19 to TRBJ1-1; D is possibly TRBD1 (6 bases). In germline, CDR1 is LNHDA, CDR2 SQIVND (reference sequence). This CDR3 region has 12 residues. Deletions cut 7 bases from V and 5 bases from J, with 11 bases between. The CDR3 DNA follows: TGTGCCAGTATACGGGGGGCGACTGAAGCTTTCTTT. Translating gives CASIRGATEAFF.